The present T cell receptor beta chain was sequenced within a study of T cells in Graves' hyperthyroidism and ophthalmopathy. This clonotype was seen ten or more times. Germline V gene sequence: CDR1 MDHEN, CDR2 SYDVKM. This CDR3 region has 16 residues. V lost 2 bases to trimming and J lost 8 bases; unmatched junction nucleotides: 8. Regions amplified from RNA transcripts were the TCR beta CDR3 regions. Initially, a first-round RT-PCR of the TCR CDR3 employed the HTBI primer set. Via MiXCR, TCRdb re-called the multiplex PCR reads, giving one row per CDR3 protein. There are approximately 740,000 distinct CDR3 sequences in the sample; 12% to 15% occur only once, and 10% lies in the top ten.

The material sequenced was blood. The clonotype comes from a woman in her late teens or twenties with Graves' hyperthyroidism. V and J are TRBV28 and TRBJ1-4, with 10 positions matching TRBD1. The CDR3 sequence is CASSLMTGGVREKLFF. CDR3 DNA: TGTGCCAGCAGTTTAATGACAGGGGGCGTTAGGGAAAAACTGTTTTTT.